Listed here is a single T cell receptor beta chain. The sample originates from a study of blood T cell repertoires in COVID-19. As for the study in general: Italy, Spain and the United States were the sources of the convalescent and acute COVID-19 samples. Nucleic acid was either cDNA or gDNA, and it came from T cells, B-cell-depleted T cells, or PBMCs.

V was cut by 3 bases and J by 4 bases, with 9 bases left in between. Germline CDR1 and CDR2: GTSNPN and SVGIG (reference sequence). The CDR3 is 12 residues long. Original methodology: The assay estimated nucleated cells by amplifying reference gene primers. The data were produced by immunoSEQ multiplex PCR, yet TCRdb's version contains in-frame clones alone and is incomplete. The DNA gave D and trimming, while V, J and clone size come from that table. The sample lists about 130,000 clones, 70% to 85% occurring once. The genes are TRBV30 and TRBJ2-5; D is unresolved. Material: peripheral blood. The sequence derives from a man aged 55-75 years who had recovered from COVID-19. The CDR3, as DNA: TGTGCCTGGAGCTCATCGGGAGAGACCCAGTACTTC. It is translated as CAWSSSGETQYF.